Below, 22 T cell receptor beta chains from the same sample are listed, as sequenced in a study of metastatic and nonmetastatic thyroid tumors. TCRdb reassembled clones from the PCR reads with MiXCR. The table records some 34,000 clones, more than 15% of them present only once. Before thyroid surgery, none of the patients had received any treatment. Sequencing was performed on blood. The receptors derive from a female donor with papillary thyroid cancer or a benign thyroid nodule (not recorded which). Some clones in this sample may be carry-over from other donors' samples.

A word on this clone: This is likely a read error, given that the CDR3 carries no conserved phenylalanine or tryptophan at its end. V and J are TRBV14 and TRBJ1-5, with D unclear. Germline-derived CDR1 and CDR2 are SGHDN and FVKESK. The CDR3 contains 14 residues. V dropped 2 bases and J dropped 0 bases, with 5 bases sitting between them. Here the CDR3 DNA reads TGTGCCAGCAGCCAACAATATAGCAATCAGCCCCAGCATTCA. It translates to CASSQQYSNQPQHS.

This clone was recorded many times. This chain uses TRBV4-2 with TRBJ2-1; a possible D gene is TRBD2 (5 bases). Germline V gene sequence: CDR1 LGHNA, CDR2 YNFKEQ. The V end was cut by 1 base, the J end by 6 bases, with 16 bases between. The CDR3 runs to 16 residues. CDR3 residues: CASSQAGRVLGNEQFF. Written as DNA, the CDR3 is TGTGCCAGCAGCCAAGCGGGGAGAGTCTTAGGCAATGAGCAGTTCTTC.

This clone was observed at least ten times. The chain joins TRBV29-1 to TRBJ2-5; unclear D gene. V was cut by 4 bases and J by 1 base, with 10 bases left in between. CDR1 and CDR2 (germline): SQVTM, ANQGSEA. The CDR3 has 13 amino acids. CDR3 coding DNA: TGCAGCGTTGCAGGTCGACTCCAAGAGACCCAGTACTTC. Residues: CSVAGRLQETQYF.

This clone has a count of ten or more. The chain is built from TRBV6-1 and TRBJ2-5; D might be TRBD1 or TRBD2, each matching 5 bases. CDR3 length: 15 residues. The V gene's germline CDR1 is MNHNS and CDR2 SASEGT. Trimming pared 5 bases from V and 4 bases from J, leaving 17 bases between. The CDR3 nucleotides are TGTGCCAGCAGTACCGGGACGAAGGGGCGAGAGACCCAGTACTTC. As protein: CASSTGTKGRETQYF.

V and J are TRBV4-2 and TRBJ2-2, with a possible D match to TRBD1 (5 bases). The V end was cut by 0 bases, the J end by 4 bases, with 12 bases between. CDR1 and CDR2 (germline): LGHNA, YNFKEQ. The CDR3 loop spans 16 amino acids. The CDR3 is CASSQDGPGPTGELFF. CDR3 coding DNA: TGTGCCAGCAGCCAAGATGGTCCAGGGCCCACCGGGGAGCTGTTTTTT.

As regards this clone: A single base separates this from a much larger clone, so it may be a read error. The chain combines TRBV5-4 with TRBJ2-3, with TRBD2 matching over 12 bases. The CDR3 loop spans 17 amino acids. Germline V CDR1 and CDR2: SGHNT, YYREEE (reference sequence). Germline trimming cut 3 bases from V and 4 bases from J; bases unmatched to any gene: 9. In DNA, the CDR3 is TGTGCCAGCAGCTCCTGGGCTAGCGGGGGGGAGGCAGATACGCAGTATTTT. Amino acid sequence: CASSSWASGGEADTQYF.

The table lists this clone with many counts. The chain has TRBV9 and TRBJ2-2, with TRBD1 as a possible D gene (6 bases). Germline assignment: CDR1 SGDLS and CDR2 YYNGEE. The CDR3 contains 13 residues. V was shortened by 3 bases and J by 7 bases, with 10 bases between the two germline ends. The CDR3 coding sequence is TGTGCCAGCAGCGCCACAGGGTTCGGGGAGCTGTTTTTT. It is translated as CASSATGFGELFF.

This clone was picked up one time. CDR3 region: CATSRDTLAGSKTDTQYF. DNA of the CDR3: TGTGCCACCAGCAGAGATACCCTAGCGGGGAGCAAGACAGATACGCAGTATTTT. The V gene is TRBV15, the J gene TRBJ2-3, with 9 bases that match TRBD2. Germline V gene data show CDR1 as LNHNV and CDR2 as YYDKDF (reference sequence). This CDR3 contains 18 residues. V lost 0 bases and J lost 3; bases outside the gene matches: 10.

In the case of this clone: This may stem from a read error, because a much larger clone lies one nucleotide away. CDR3 sequence reads: CASSLSPSSVGTDTQYF. The CDR3 DNA follows: TGCGCCAGCAGCCTGTCCCCTTCTAGCGTGGGCACAGATACGCAGTATTTT. V and J are TRBV5-1 and TRBJ2-3; a possible D gene is TRBD2 (6 bases). This CDR3 is 17 amino acids long. V was pared by 4 bases and J by 1 base, with 19 bases between. Germline V gene lookup returns CDR1 SGHRS and CDR2 YFSETQ.

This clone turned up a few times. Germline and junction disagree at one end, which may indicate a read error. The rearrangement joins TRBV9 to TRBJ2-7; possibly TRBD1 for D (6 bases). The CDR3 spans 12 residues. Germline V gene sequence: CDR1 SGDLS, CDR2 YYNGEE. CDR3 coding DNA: TGTGCTAGCATCGTAGTAGGGGGAGAGCAGTACTTC. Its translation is CASIVVGGEQYF. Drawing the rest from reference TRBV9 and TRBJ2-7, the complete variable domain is DSGVTQTPKHLITATGQRVTLRCSPRSGDLSVYWYQQSLDQGLQFLIQYYNGEERAKGNILERFSAQQFPDLHSELNLSSLELGDSALYFCASIVVGGEQYFGPGTRLTVT.

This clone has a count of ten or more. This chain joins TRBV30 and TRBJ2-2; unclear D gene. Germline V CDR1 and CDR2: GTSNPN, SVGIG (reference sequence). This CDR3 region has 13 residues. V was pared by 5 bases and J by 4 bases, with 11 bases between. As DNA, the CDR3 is TGTGCCTGGGGTGAGGTACCCACCGGGGAGCTGTTTTTT. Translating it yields CAWGEVPTGELFF.

CDR3 loop: CASTPSGTSIGEQYF. The CDR3 DNA follows: TGTGCCAGCACCCCCTCCGGGACTTCAATAGGGGAGCAGTACTTC. This chain joins TRBV7-2 and TRBJ2-7; a possible D gene is TRBD2 (6 bases). Per germline, CDR1 SGHTA and CDR2 FQGNSA. V lost 7 bases and J lost 7, with 23 bases in between. CDR3 length: 15 residues.

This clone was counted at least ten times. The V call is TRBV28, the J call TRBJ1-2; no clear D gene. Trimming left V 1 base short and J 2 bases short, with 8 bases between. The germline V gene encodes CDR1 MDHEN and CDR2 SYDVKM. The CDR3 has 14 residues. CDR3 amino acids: CASSLSSVNYGYTF. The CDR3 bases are TGTGCCAGCAGTTTATCGTCCGTGAACTATGGCTACACCTTC.

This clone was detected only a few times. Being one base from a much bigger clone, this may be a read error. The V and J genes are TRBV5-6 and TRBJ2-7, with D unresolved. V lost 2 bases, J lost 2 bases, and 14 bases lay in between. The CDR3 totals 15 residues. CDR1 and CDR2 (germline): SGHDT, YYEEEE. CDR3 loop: CASSFPGSSTYEQYF. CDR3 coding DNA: TGTGCCAGCAGCTTCCCTGGCTCCTCGACCTACGAGCAGTACTTC. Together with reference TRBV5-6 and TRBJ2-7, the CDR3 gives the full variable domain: DAGVTQSPTHLIKTRGQQVTLRCSPKSGHDTVSWYQQALGQGPQFIFQYYEEEERQRGNFPDRFSGHQFPNYSSELNVNALLLGDSALYLCASSFPGSSTYEQYFGPGTRLTVT.

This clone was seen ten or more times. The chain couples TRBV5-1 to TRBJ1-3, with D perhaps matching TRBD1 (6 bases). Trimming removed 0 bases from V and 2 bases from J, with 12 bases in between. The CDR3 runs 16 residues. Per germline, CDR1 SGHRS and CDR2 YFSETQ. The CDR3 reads CASSLDGTTTGNTIYF. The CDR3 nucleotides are TGCGCCAGCAGCTTGGACGGGACAACGACTGGAAACACCATATATTTT.

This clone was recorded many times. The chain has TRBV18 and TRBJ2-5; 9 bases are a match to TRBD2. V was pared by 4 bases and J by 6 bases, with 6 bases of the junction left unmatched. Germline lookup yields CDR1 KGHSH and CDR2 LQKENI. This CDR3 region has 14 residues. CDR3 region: CASSRLRGGKTQYF. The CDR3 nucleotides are TGTGCCAGCTCACGCCTGCGGGGGGGAAAGACCCAGTACTTC.

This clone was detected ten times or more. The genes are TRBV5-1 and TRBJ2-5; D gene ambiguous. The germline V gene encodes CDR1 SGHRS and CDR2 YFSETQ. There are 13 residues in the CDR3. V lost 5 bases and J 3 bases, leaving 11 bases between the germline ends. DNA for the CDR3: TGCGCCAGCAGTTCCACGATTGAAGAGACCCAGTACTTC. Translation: CASSSTIEETQYF. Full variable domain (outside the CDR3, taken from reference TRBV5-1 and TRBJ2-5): KAGVTQTPRYLIKTRGQQVTLSCSPISGHRSVSWYQQTPGQGLQFLFEYFSETQRNKGNFPGRFSGRQFSNSRSEMNVSTLELGDSALYLCASSSTIEETQYFGPGTRLLVL.

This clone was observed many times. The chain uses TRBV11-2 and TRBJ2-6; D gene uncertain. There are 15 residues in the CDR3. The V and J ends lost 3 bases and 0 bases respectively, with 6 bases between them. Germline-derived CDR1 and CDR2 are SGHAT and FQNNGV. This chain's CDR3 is CASSLEGSGANVLTF. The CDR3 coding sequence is TGTGCCAGCAGCTTGGAAGGCTCTGGGGCCAACGTCCTGACTTTC.

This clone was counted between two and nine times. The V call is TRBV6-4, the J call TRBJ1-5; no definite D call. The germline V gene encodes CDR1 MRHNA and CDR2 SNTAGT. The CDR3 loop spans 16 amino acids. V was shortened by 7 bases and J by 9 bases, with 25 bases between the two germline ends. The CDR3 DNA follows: TGTGCCAGCATTGAATTGTTTCGGGCAGGTTGGGCGCCCCAGCATTTT. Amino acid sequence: CASIELFRAGWAPQHF.

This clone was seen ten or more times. The CDR3 coding sequence is TGTGCCAGCAGCCCCCTCCCGGGGCGTGGCTATGGCTACACCTTC. Protein product: CASSPLPGRGYGYTF. V is TRBV7-9 and J is TRBJ1-2; perhaps TRBD1 as D (5 bases). V lost 5 bases and J 4 bases, leaving 17 bases between the germline ends. This CDR3 has 15 residues. Germline V gives CDR1 SEHNR, CDR2 FQNEAQ (reference sequence).

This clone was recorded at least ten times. DNA of the CDR3: TGTGCCAGCAGCAACCTGTACCAAGAGACCCAGTACTTC. Translating it yields CASSNLYQETQYF. The J gene is TRBJ2-5, the V gene TRBV11-1; no firm D call. From germline, CDR1 is SGHAT and CDR2 FQDESV (reference sequence). Between the trimmed V and J ends, which lost 5 bases and 0 bases, there was a span of 7 bases. The CDR3 totals 13 residues.

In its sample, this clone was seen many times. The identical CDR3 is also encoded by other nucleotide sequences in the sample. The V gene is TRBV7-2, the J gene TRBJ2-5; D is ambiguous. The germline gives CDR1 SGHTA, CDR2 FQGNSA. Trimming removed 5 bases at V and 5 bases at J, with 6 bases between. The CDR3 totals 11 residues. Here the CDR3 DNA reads TGTGCCAGCAGCCCCGGGGAGACCCAGTACTTC. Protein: CASSPGETQYF.